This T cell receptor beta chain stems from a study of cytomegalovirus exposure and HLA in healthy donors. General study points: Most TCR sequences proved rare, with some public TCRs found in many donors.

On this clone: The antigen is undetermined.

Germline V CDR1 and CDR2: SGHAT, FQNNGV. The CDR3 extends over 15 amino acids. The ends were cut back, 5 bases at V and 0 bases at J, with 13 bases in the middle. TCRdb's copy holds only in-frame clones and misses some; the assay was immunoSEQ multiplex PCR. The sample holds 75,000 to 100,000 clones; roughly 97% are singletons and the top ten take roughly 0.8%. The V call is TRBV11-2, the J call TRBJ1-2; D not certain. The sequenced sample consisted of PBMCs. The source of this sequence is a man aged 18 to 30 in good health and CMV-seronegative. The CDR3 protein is CASSIGAYSNYGYTF. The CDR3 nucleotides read TGTGCCAGCAGCATAGGAGCTTACTCTAACTATGGCTACACCTTC.